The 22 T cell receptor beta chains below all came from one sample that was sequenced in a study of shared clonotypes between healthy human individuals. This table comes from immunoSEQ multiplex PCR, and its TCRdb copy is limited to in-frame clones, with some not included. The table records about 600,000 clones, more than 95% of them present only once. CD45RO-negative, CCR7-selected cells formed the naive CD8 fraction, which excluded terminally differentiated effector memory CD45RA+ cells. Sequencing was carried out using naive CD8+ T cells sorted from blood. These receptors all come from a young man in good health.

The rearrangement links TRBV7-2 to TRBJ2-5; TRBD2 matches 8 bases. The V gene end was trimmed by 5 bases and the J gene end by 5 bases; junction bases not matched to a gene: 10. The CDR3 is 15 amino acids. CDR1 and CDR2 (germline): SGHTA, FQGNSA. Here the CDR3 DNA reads TGTGCCAGCAGCCCCGCTAGCGGGTACCCGGAGACCCAGTACTTC. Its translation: CASSPASGYPETQYF. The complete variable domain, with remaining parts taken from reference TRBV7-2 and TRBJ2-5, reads GAGVSQSPSNKVTEKGKDVELRCDPISGHTALYWYRQSLGQGLEFLIYFQGNSAPDKSGLPSDRFSAERTGGSVSTLTIQRTQQEDSAVYLCASSPASGYPETQYFGPGTRLLVL.

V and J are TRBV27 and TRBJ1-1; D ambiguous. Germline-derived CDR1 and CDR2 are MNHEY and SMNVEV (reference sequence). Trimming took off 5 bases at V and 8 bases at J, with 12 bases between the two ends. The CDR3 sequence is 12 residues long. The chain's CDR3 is CASSMLGREAFF. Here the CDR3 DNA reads TGTGCCAGCAGTATGCTTGGACGAGAAGCTTTCTTT.

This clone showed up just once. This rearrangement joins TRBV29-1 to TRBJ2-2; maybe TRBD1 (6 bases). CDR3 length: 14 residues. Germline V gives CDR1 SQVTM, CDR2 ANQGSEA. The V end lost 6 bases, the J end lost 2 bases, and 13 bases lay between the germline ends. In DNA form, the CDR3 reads TGCAGCGTGCTCCGGACAGCTAACACCGGGGAGCTGTTTTTT. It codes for CSVLRTANTGELFF.

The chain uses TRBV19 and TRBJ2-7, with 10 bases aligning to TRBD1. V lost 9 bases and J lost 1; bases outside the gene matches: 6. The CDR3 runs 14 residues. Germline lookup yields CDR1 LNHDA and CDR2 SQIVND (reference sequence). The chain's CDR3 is CARPGQGISYEQYF. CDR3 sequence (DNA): TGTGCCAGACCGGGACAGGGGATTTCCTACGAGCAGTACTTC.

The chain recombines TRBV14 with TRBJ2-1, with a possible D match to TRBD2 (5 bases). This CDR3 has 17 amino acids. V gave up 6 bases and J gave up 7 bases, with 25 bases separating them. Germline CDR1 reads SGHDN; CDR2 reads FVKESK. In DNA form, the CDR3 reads TGTGCCAGCAGACCAACCCTGTCCGGGGTAAAGAAGAATGAGCAGTTCTTC. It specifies CASRPTLSGVKKNEQFF.

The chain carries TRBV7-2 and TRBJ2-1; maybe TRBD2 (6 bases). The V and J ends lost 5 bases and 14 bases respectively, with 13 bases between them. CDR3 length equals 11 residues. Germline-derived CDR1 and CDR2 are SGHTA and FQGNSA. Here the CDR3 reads CASSAGTLKFF. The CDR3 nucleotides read TGTGCCAGCAGCGCCGGGACTCTGAAGTTCTTC.

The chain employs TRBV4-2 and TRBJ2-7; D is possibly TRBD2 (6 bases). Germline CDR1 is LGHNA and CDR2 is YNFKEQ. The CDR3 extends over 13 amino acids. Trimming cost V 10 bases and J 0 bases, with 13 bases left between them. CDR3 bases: TGTGCCACCGTAGCGGATAGCTCCTACGAGCAGTACTTC. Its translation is CATVADSSYEQYF.

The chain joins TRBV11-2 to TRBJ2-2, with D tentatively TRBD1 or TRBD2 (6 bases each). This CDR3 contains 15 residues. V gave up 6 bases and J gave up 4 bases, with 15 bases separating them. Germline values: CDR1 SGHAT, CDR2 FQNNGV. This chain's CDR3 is CASSQKWGATGELFF. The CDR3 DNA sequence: TGTGCCAGCAGTCAAAAATGGGGGGCCACCGGGGAGCTGTTTTTT.

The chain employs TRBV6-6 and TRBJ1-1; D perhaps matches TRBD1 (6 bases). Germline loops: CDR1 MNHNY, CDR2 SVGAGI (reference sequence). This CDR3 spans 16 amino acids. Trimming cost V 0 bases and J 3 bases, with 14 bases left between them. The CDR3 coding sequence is TGTGCCAGCAGTTACTCGAGGCAGGGGTGGGACACTGAAGCTTTCTTT. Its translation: CASSYSRQGWDTEAFF.

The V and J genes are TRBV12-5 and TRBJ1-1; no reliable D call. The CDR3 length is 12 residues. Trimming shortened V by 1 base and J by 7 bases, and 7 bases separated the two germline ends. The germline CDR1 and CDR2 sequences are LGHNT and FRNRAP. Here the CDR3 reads CASGLGASEAFF. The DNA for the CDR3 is TGTGCTAGTGGTTTGGGGGCCAGTGAAGCTTTCTTT.

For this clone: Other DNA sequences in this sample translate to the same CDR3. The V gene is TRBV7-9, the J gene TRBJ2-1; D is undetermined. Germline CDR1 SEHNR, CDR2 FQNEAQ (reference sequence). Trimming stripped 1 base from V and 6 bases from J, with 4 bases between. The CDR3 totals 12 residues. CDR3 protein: CASSLGSNEQFF. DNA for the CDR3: TGTGCCAGCAGCTTAGGGTCCAATGAGCAGTTCTTC.

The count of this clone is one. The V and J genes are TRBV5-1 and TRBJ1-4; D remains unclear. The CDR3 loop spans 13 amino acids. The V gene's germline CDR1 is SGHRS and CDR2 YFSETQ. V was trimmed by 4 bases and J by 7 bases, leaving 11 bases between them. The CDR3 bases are TGCGCCAGCAGCCCTCCGGAACGTGAAAAACTGTTTTTT. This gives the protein CASSPPEREKLFF. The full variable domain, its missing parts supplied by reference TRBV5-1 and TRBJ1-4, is KAGVTQTPRYLIKTRGQQVTLSCSPISGHRSVSWYQQTPGQGLQFLFEYFSETQRNKGNFPGRFSGRQFSNSRSEMNVSTLELGDSALYLCASSPPEREKLFFGSGTQLSVL.

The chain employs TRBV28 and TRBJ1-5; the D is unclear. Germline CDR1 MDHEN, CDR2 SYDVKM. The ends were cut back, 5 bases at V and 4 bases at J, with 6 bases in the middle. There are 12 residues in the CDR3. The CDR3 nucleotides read TGTGCCAGCAGTCGTAGAAATCAGCCCCAGCATTTT. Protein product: CASSRRNQPQHF.

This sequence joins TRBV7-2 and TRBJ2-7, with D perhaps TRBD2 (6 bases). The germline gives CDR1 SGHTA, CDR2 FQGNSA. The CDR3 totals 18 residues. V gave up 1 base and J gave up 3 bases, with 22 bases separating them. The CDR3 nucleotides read TGTGCCAGCAGCTTAGGTGTCGGGAGCGTCTGGAGGGGCTACGAGCAGTACTTC. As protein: CASSLGVGSVWRGYEQYF. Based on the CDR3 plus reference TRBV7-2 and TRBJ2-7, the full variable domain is GAGVSQSPSNKVTEKGKDVELRCDPISGHTALYWYRQSLGQGLEFLIYFQGNSAPDKSGLPSDRFSAERTGGSVSTLTIQRTQQEDSAVYLCASSLGVGSVWRGYEQYFGPGTRLTVT.

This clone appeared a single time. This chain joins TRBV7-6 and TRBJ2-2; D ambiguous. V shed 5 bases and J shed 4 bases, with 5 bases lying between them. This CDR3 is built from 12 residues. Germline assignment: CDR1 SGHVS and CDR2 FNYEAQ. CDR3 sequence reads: CASSPITGELFF. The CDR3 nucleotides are TGTGCCAGCAGCCCTATCACCGGGGAGCTGTTTTTT.

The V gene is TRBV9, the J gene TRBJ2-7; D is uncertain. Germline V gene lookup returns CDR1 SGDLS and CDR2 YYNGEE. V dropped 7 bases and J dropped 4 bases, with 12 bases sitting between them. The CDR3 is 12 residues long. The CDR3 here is CASGNRDYEQYF. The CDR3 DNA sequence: TGTGCCAGCGGAAATAGAGATTACGAGCAGTACTTC. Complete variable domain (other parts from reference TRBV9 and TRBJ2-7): DSGVTQTPKHLITATGQRVTLRCSPRSGDLSVYWYQQSLDQGLQFLIQYYNGEERAKGNILERFSAQQFPDLHSELNLSSLELGDSALYFCASGNRDYEQYFGPGTRLTVT.

CDR3 loop: CASSPVSGNTIYF. The CDR3, as DNA: TGTGCCAGCAGTCCCGTCTCTGGAAACACCATATATTTT. V is TRBV27 and J is TRBJ1-3; D call uncertain. The V end was cut by 5 bases, the J end by 0 bases, with 5 bases between. The CDR3 covers 13 residues. CDR1 MNHEY and CDR2 SMNVEV come from the germline V gene (reference sequence).

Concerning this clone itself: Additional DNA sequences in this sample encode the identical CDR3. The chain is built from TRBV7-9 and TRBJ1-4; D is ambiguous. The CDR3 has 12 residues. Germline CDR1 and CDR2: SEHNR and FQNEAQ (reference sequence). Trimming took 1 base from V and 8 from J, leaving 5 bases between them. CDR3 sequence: CASSLVGEKLFF. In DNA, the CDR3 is TGTGCCAGCAGCTTAGTTGGGGAAAAACTGTTTTTT.

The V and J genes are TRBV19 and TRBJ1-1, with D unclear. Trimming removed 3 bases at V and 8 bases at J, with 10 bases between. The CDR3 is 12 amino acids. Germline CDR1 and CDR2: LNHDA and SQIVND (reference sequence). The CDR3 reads CASSMDPLEAFF. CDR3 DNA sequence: TGTGCCAGTAGTATGGACCCGTTAGAAGCTTTCTTT.

CDR3 region: CASSLGLAGGSYNEQFF. In DNA, the CDR3 is TGTGCCAGCAGCTTAGGGCTAGCGGGAGGTTCCTACAATGAGCAGTTCTTC. The rearrangement uses TRBV11-2 and TRBJ2-1, with 11 nucleotides matching TRBD2. Germline trimming cut 1 base from V and 1 base from J; bases unmatched to any gene: 3. CDR3 length: 17 amino acids. Germline CDR1 SGHAT, CDR2 FQNNGV.

DNA of the CDR3: TGTGCCAGCAGGCCACAGGGGGCGAATGGCTACACCTTC. Its protein is CASRPQGANGYTF. The chain links TRBV27 to TRBJ1-2; 9 nucleotides align to TRBD1. Per the germline V gene, CDR1 is MNHEY and CDR2 is SMNVEV (reference sequence). V shed 6 bases, J shed 6 bases, and the junction held 5 bases outside the gene matches. This CDR3 spans 13 amino acids.

The DNA of the CDR3 is TGTGCCACCAGCAGAGATCTTATGATGCAGCCCCAGCATTTT. Protein product: CATSRDLMMQPQHF. The V call is TRBV15, the J call TRBJ1-5; D gene unclear. This CDR3 region has 14 residues. V was shortened by 0 bases and J by 7 bases, with 10 bases between the two germline ends. Germline CDR1 and CDR2: LNHNV and YYDKDF (reference sequence).